This T cell receptor (beta chain) was recorded in a study of radiation and T cells in renal cell carcinoma. The time point was: baseline pretreatment blood. Stated treatment: 15 Gy SBRT to primary tumor, nephrectomy 4 weeks later. Repertoires were generated with immunoSEQ multiplex PCR, while TCRdb's copy carries only in-frame clones and drops some. The repertoire holds about 91,000 clones, with 82% as singletons. This clone was observed a handful of times. After removal of 5 bases from V and 5 bases from J, the junction contained 11 bases not matched to a gene. Germline V gene sequence: CDR1 MDHEN, CDR2 SYDVKM. The CDR3 is 15 amino acids.

The specimen comprised blood, sampled from a patient whose treatment included radiotherapy and nephrectomy. This TCR came from a man between 60 and 75 years old with renal cell carcinoma. The chain couples TRBV28 to TRBJ1-1; 7 bases are a match to TRBD1. CDR3 amino acids: CASSPANRGWTEAFF. CDR3 DNA sequence: TGTGCCAGCAGTCCGGCGAACAGGGGTTGGACTGAAGCTTTCTTT. The variable domain in full, with the rest retrieved from reference TRBV28 and TRBJ1-1, is DVKVTQSSRYLVKRTGEKVFLECVQDMDHENMFWYRQDPGLGLRLIYFSYDVKMKEKGDIPEGYSVSREKKERFSLILESASTNQTSMYLCASSPANRGWTEAFFGQGTRLTVV.